Given below is one T cell receptor beta chain in context. The data were taken from a study of blood T cell repertoires in COVID-19. Across the study: COVID-19 samples collected from the United States, Italy and Spain covered acute and convalescent phases. PBMCs, B-cell-depleted T cells, or T cells were the source of the cDNA or gDNA that made up the material.

Sequencing was performed with immunoSEQ multiplex PCR; in TCRdb, only in-frame clones are kept and a portion is missing. The sample shows approximately 300,000 clones, roughly 90% of them seen only once. Germline V gene lookup returns CDR1 SGHTA and CDR2 FQGTGA. Trimming removed 3 bases at V and 8 bases at J, with 16 bases between. The CDR3 loop spans 14 amino acids. Enrolment of Seattle patients took place during active infection, and they were followed longitudinally. The sequencing sample was made of peripheral blood. The TCR sequence derives from a woman aged 30 to 39 with COVID-19, enrolled during active disease. This chain joins TRBV7-3 and TRBJ1-1, with D perhaps TRBD1 (5 bases). The CDR3 DNA follows: TGTGCCAGCAGCTTTAGTGGTTCGAGGACAGAAGCTTTCTTT. Translated, it gives CASSFSGSRTEAFF.